This T cell receptor beta chain was sequenced during a study of CD8 T cells in Susac syndrome. Across the study: Sequenced Susac syndrome patients included about six with clinically active disease and 8 or 9 in remission. At blood draw, Susac syndrome patients were therapy-naive, on corticosteroids, or on intravenous immunoglobulin alone.

Under recently defined diagnostic criteria, the patients with Susac syndrome qualified as having definite or probable disease. The germline CDR1 and CDR2 sequences are SGHTA and FQGNSA. J was trimmed by 4 bases and V by 1 base; bases with no gene match: 4. The CDR3 sequence is 15 residues long. Reverse transcription used roughly 0.45 to 1 ug RNA and random hexamers. Amplification of TCR beta CDR3 by immunoSEQ multiplex PCR spanned 54 Vbeta and 13 Jbeta. Using its own MiXCR run on the immunoSEQ multiplex PCR reads, TCRdb lists one record per CDR3 protein. Of about 150,000 distinct CDR3 sequences listed, approximately 96% are singletons.

This clonotype was obtained from a human donor with Susac syndrome. The sequencing sample was made of CD4+ T cells from PBMCs. The chain is built from TRBV7-2 and TRBJ1-5; TRBD1 aligns across 7 bases. CDR3 protein: CASSLEQGPNQPQHF. The CDR3 region has the DNA TGTGCCAGCAGCTTAGAACAGGGGCCAAATCAGCCCCAGCATTTT.